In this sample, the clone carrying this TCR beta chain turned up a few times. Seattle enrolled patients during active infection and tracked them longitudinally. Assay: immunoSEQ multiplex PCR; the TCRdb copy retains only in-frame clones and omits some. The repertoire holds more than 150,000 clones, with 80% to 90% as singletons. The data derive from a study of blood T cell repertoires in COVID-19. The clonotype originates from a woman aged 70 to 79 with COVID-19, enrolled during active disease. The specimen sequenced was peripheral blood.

CDR3 residues: CASSQGGGGITEAFF. CDR3 nucleotides: TGCGCCAGCAGCCAAGGAGGGGGGGGGATCACTGAAGCTTTCTTT. The chain employs TRBV4-1 and TRBJ1-1; perhaps TRBD1 as D (6 bases). Germline CDR1 MGHRA, CDR2 YSYEKL. Trimming pared 1 base from V and 4 bases from J, leaving 13 bases between. The CDR3 loop spans 15 amino acids.